This TCR beta chain was sequenced in a study of somatic mutations in cytotoxic T cells in rheumatoid arthritis. The V and J ends lost 3 bases and 3 bases, in that order; junction bases with no gene match: 9. Germline-derived CDR1 and CDR2 are GTSNPN and SVGIG (reference sequence). The CDR3 is 15 residues long. This clone occurred once. TCRdb keeps only in-frame clones here, not all; method: immunoSEQ multiplex PCR. The sample contains 3,600 or so clones, around 80% of which appear only once. This rearrangement joins TRBV30 to TRBJ2-3, with 7 bases lining up with TRBD2. The sequenced material came from CD8+ T cells sorted from blood. This clonotype was obtained from a man between 35 and 55 years old with rheumatoid arthritis. The chain's CDR3 is CAWRGFGGGTDTQYF. DNA for the CDR3: TGTGCCTGGAGAGGGTTTGGGGGGGGAACAGATACGCAGTATTTT.